This passage covers 20 T cell receptor beta chains from one sample sequenced in a study of blood T cell repertoires in COVID-19. Only in-frame clones appear in the TCRdb table, and some are missing; sequencing was by immunoSEQ multiplex PCR. Seen here are approximately 57,000 clones, about 85% observed once, and the top ten hold around 4.5%. The sequenced material came from peripheral blood. These TCRs come from a man between 40 and 49 years old with active COVID-19.

The chain carries TRBV6-5 and TRBJ1-2; 8 nucleotides agree with TRBD1. This CDR3 spans 15 amino acids. The ends lost 6 bases at V and 1 base at J; junction bases unmatched: 7. The germline V gene has CDR1 MNHEY and CDR2 SVGAGI. The CDR3 sequence is CASRWGTGFNYGYTF. CDR3 nucleotides: TGTGCCAGCAGGTGGGGGACAGGCTTTAACTATGGCTACACCTTC.

This sequence joins TRBV18 and TRBJ1-1; 7 bases are a match to TRBD1. Germline loops: CDR1 KGHSH, CDR2 LQKENI. This CDR3 contains 16 residues. With 6 bases clipped from V and 5 bases from J, the junction kept 15 bases outside the gene matches. CDR3 coding DNA: TGTGCCAGCTCCTCCTCTCCCCCGGGACAGTTTACTGAAGCTTTCTTT. Translating it yields CASSSSPPGQFTEAFF.

The CDR3 DNA sequence: TGCGCCAGCAGTGGTGGGCCCGAAACAGAGAACACCGGGGAGCTGTTTTTT. Its translation: CASSGGPETENTGELFF. The rearrangement links TRBV10-1 to TRBJ2-2; D not certain. CDR1 is WNHNN and CDR2 is SYGVQD in the germline V gene (reference sequence). The CDR3 runs to 17 residues. Trimming removed 4 bases from V and 1 base from J, with 16 bases in between.

V usage is TRBV6-6 and J usage is TRBJ1-1; D gene uncertain. This CDR3 is 12 amino acids long. Deletions cut 7 bases from V and 3 bases from J, with 9 bases between. CDR1 and CDR2 from the germline V gene are MNHNY and SVGAGI (reference sequence). The DNA of the CDR3 is TGTGCCAGCACGAGGAAGGACACTGAAGCTTTCTTT. Amino acids: CASTRKDTEAFF.

The chain combines TRBV19 with TRBJ2-1; D is undetermined. CDR1 and CDR2 (germline): LNHDA, SQIVND (reference sequence). With 3 bases removed from V and 0 bases from J, the gap between germline ends came to 6 bases. CDR3 length: 14 amino acids. The CDR3 DNA reads TGTGCCAGTAGTATCGAGAGCTCCTACAATGAGCAGTTCTTC. Residues: CASSIESSYNEQFF.

The gene calls are TRBV5-5 and TRBJ2-3; TRBD2 agrees at 9 bases. With V trimmed by 4 bases and J by 8 bases, 17 bases remained unmatched. Looked up from germline, CDR1 is SGHKS and CDR2 is YYEKEE (reference sequence). This CDR3 comprises 17 residues. The chain's CDR3 is CASSPSSGRTLSRTQYF. In DNA form, the CDR3 reads TGTGCCAGCAGCCCTTCAAGCGGGAGGACTCTTTCCCGTACGCAGTATTTT.

This clone has a handful of counts. The rearrangement uses TRBV10-3 and TRBJ1-2; 8 bases match TRBD1. V gave up 8 bases and J gave up 3 bases; unmatched junction bases: 2. Germline CDR1 reads ENHRY; CDR2 reads SYGVKD. The CDR3 sequence is 12 residues long. DNA for the CDR3: TGTGCCATCGGACAGGGAGACTATGGCTACACCTTC. Translation: CAIGQGDYGYTF.

In regard to this clone: The DNA is omitted, as the CDR3 cannot be located on it reliably, and the CDR3 follows TCRdb's listing. V and J are TRBV28 and TRBJ2-2; the table gives TRBD2 as D, unverified against the DNA. Per the germline V gene, CDR1 is MDHEN and CDR2 is SYDVKM. The CDR3 contains 16 residues when both ends are counted. CDR3 protein: CASRIRDFRGTGELFF.

The chain has TRBV30 and TRBJ2-1; 8 nucleotides align to TRBD2. Germline V gene data show CDR1 as GTSNPN and CDR2 as SVGIG (reference sequence). This CDR3 is 15 amino acids long. The J segment lost 7 bases and the V segment lost 0 bases, leaving 8 bases of the junction unmatched. CDR3 bases: TGTGCCTGGAGTGTAGGGACTAGGCGCATGAATGAGCAGTTCTTC. Its translation: CAWSVGTRRMNEQFF.

This chain connects TRBV13 to TRBJ1-1, with TRBD1 as a possible D gene (5 bases). Per the germline V gene, CDR1 is PRHDT and CDR2 is FYEKMQ (reference sequence). Trimming removed 3 bases at V and 6 bases at J, with 14 bases between. CDR3 length equals 14 residues. The CDR3 spells CASSFGGGTPEAFF. The CDR3 DNA reads TGTGCCAGCAGCTTCGGGGGGGGTACCCCTGAAGCTTTCTTT.

V usage is TRBV18 and J usage is TRBJ1-5; no clear D gene. The V end was cut by 5 bases, the J end by 4 bases, with 6 bases between. The CDR3 has 12 amino acids. Germline V gives CDR1 KGHSH, CDR2 LQKENI. CDR3 sequence (DNA): TGTGCCAGCTCATCAGAAAATCAGCCCCAGCATTTT. This codes for CASSSENQPQHF.

The J gene is TRBJ2-3, the V gene TRBV28; weak D call: TRBD1 (6 bases). Trimming left V 6 bases short and J 4 bases short, with 23 bases between. CDR3 length equals 17 residues. CDR1 and CDR2 (germline): MDHEN, SYDVKM. In DNA form, the CDR3 reads TGTGCCAGCAGCCCCCCTATAGGGGGTGGTTCTGCAGATACGCAGTATTTT. Translated, it gives CASSPPIGGGSADTQYF.

The chain couples TRBV5-1 to TRBJ2-1; 11 bases agree with TRBD1. Unmatched junction bases numbered 6, after V lost 4 bases and J lost 9 bases. This CDR3 spans 14 amino acids. The germline gives CDR1 SGHRS, CDR2 YFSETQ. The CDR3 loop is CASSPGQGAGEQFF. The CDR3 nucleotides read TGCGCCAGCAGCCCCGGACAGGGGGCAGGTGAGCAGTTCTTC.

The J gene is TRBJ1-2, the V gene TRBV30; D unclear. CDR1 is GTSNPN and CDR2 is SVGIG in the germline V gene (reference sequence). Trimming pared 0 bases from V and 7 bases from J, leaving 6 bases between. CDR3 length equals 11 residues. As DNA, the CDR3 is TGTGCCTGGAGTGTCCACGGTGGCTACACCTTC. Translating it yields CAWSVHGGYTF.

This chain joins TRBV6-2 or TRBV6-3 and TRBJ2-5; weak D call: TRBD2 (5 bases). The CDR3 length is 15 residues. CDR1 and CDR2 (germline): MNHEY, SVGEGT. V was pared by 2 bases and J by 1 base, with 11 bases between. CDR3 in amino acids: CASSYEGGSQETQYF. The CDR3 DNA reads TGTGCCAGCAGTTACGAGGGCGGTTCCCAAGAGACCCAGTACTTC.

This chain links TRBV7-9 with TRBJ1-1; D gene ambiguous. The CDR3 length is 14 residues. Germline V CDR1 and CDR2: SEHNR, FQNEAQ (reference sequence). V lost 3 bases to trimming and J lost 4 bases, with 12 bases between them. In nucleotides, the CDR3 is TGTGCCAGCAGCTTGACGGGAACGGGCACTGAAGCTTTCTTT. Protein product: CASSLTGTGTEAFF.

This chain joins TRBV9 and TRBJ2-1, with a tentative D call TRBD2 (6 bases). The CDR3 consists of 13 residues. The germline gives CDR1 SGDLS, CDR2 YYNGEE. V was trimmed by 3 bases and J by 4 bases, leaving 8 bases between them. The CDR3 DNA sequence: TGTGCCAGCAGCGCACTAGCTTACAATGAGCAGTTCTTC. Amino acids: CASSALAYNEQFF.

The chain combines TRBV23-1 with TRBJ2-7; TRBD2 is a possible D gene (6 bases). TRBV23-1 falls under the ORF class, with uncertain function. There are 16 residues in the CDR3. The germline V and J ends were trimmed by 8 bases and 5 bases, with 25 bases remaining between them. CDR3 DNA sequence: TGCGCCAGCCCCCAAATCAGGGAGGAAAGGGTCCACGAGCAGTACTTC. This gives the protein CASPQIREERVHEQYF.

The chain links TRBV9 to TRBJ1-2; D is unclear. The V gene lost 0 bases and the J gene lost 1 base, with 16 bases spanning the gap. Germline loops: CDR1 SGDLS, CDR2 YYNGEE. CDR3 size: 17 residues. The CDR3 is CASSVGYDEESNYGYTF. Written as DNA, the CDR3 is TGTGCCAGCAGCGTAGGTTATGATGAGGAGAGTAACTATGGCTACACCTTC.

The J gene is TRBJ2-2, the V gene TRBV19, with unresolved D. The V end was cut by 6 bases, the J end by 0 bases, with 11 bases between. Germline values: CDR1 LNHDA, CDR2 SQIVND (reference sequence). This CDR3 has 15 amino acids. Here the CDR3 reads CASRAVTANTGELFF. The DNA of the CDR3 is TGTGCCAGTAGGGCGGTTACCGCGAACACCGGGGAGCTGTTTTTT.